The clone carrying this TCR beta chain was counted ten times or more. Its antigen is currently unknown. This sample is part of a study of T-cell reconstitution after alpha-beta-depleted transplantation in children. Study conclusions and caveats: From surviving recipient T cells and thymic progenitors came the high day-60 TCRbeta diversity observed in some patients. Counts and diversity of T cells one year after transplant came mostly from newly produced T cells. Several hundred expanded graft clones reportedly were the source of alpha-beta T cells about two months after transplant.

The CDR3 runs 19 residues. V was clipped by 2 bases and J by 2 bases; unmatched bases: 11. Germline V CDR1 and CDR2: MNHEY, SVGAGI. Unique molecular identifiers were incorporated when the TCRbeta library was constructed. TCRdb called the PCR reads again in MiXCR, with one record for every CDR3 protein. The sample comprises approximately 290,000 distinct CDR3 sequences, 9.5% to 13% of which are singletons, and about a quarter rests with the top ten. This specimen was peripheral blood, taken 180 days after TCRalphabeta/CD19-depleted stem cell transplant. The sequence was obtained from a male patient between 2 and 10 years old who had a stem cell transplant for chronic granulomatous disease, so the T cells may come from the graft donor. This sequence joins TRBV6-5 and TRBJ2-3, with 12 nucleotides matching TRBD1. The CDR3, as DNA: TGTGCCAGCAGTTACCCCGGGACAGGGGGCGATACTTCCACAGATACGCAGTATTTT. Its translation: CASSYPGTGGDTSTDTQYF.